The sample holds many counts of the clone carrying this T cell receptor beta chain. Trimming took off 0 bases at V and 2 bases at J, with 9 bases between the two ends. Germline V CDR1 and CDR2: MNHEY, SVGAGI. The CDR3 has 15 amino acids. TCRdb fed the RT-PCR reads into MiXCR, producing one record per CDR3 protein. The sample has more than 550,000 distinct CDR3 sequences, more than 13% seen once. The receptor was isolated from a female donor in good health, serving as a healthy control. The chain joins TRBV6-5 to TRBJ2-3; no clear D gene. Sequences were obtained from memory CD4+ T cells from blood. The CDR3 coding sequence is TGTGCCAGCAGTTACTCGTACCAGGTCACAGATACGCAGTATTTT. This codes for CASSYSYQVTDTQYF.